This section outlines one T cell receptor beta chain sequence together with its context. The method was immunoSEQ multiplex PCR; TCRdb's version includes in-frame clones alone and lacks a portion of them. Among under 150,000 clones listed, 90% were seen once. This record belongs to a study of blood T cell repertoires in COVID-19. The V end lost 2 bases, the J end lost 7 bases, and 8 bases lay between the germline ends. The CDR3 consists of 12 residues. In germline, CDR1 is MNHEY, CDR2 SMNVEV (reference sequence). Sequencing used peripheral blood. The source of this sequence is a man aged 55 to 69 with COVID-19, enrolled during active disease. The chain is built from TRBV27 and TRBJ1-2; a possible D gene is TRBD1 (6 bases). CDR3: CASSLRGGGYTF. The CDR3 DNA follows: TGTGCCAGCAGTTTAAGAGGGGGTGGCTACACCTTC.